This section outlines one T cell receptor (beta chain) sequence together with its context. The antigen is undetermined. The length of the CDR3 is 13 residues. The ends were cut back, 2 bases at V and 9 bases at J, with 12 bases in the middle. The sample is drawn from a study of T cells after yellow fever vaccination. Notes on the study in general: A minor fraction of clonotypes spanned both CD4 and CD8 compartments.

TCRdb reprocessed the 5' RACE reads with MiXCR, giving one entry per CDR3 protein. The data hold some 120,000 distinct CDR3 sequences, with 15% observed a single time. The sequencing here drew on CD8+ T cells sorted from PBMCs, taken 5 days after the yellow fever booster vaccination. The chain has TRBV12-3 or TRBV12-4 and TRBJ2-3, with D possibly TRBD2 on 5 matching bases. The sequence derives from a man between 18 and 35 years old who received the YFV17D yellow fever vaccine. The CDR3 here is CASSLRDLGTQYF. The CDR3 coding sequence is TGTGCCAGCAGTTTACGGGATCTCGGAACGCAGTATTTT.